This T cell receptor (beta chain) derives from a study of cytomegalovirus exposure and HLA in healthy donors. Study-wide findings and caveats: Sequence variants that were highly shared formed a cluster that was likely a sequencing artifact. Relative to the roughly 700-donor mean, N-insertions were reportedly fewer in an Asian-associated ancestry cluster in a later analysis. The study recorded around 160 TCR beta chains that were cytomegalovirus-associated. Follow-up analysis later connected one missense variant in DCLRE1C with trimming of TCR beta V- and J-genes.

This PCR relied on a set of 60 Vbeta primers and 13 Jbeta primers. Assay used: immunoSEQ multiplex PCR; TCRdb lists only in-frame clones, some missing. The data hold some 130,000 clones, with about 80% observed a single time. Note on this clone: The target antigen is unknown.

The junction had 9 bases not matched to a gene; V was cut back by 8 bases and J by 9 bases. The germline V gene has CDR1 MGHDK and CDR2 SYGVNS. The CDR3 is 13 amino acids. Sequencing used PBMCs. The clonotype comes from a male donor in good health and CMV-seropositive. The J gene is TRBJ2-1, the V gene TRBV25-1; 8 nucleotides line up with TRBD2. The CDR3 DNA sequence: TGTGCCAGCGGTCCGGGACTAGGGCCTGAGCAGTTCTTC. It specifies CASGPGLGPEQFF.